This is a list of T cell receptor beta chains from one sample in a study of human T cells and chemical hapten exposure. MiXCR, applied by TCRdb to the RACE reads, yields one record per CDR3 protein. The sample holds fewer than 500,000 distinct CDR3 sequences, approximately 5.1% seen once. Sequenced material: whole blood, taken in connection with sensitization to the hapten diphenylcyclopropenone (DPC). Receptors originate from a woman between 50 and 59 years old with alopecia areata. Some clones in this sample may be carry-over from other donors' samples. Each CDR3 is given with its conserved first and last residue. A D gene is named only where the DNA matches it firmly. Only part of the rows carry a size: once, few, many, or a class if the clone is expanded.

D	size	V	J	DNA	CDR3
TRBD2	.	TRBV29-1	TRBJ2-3	TGCAGCGTATCCTTTGGCGGGAGTACAGATACGCAGTATTTT	CSVSFGGSTDTQYF
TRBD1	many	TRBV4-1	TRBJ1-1	TGCGCCAGCAGCTTGGACAGGTCGAACACTGAAGCTTTCTTT	CASSLDRSNTEAFF
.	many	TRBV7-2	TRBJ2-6	TGTGCCAGCAGCTTAGTGGCGGGCTCTGGGGCCAACGTCCTGACTTTC	CASSLVAGSGANVLTF
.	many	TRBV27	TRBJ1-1	TGTGCCAGCAGTTTTAGGGAAAAAGCCACTGAAGCTTTCTTT	CASSFREKATEAFF
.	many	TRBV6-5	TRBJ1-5	TGTGCCAGCCGATATGGCCGCAATCAGCCCCAGCATTTT	CASRYGRNQPQHF
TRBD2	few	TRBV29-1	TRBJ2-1	TGCAGCGTTGGGATAGACGGGGGGAGTGAGCAGTTCTTC	CSVGIDGGSEQFF
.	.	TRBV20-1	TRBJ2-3	TGCAGTGCTAGAGAGGGATCTCCGGGGTATTTT	CSAREGSPGYF
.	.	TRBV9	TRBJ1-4	TGTGCCAGCAGCGGAGGAAACGGGCGCCCGGGGGAACTGTTTTTT	CASSGGNGRPGELFF
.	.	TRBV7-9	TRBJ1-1	TGTGCCAGCAGCTTTGAGGCGAACACTGAAGCTTTCTTT	CASSFEANTEAFF
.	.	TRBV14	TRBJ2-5	TGTGCCAGCAGCCAAGGGTACACGGCTCTAGAGACCCAGTACTTC	CASSQGYTALETQYF
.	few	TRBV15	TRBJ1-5	TGTGCCACCAGCTTCCCGGGGGTGGGTCAGCCCCAGCATTTT	CATSFPGVGQPQHF
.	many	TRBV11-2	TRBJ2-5	TGTGCCAGCAGCTCCGAAGTGGAGACCCAGTACTTC	CASSSEVETQYF
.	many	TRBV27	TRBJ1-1	TGTGCCAGCAGTTTATCGATTAGAGGTGGGCGCTCGACTGAAGCTTTCTTT	CASSLSIRGGRSTEAFF
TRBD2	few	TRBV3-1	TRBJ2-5	TGTGCCAGCAGCCCGGGACTAGCGGGGAGGGTAGAGACCCAGTACTTC	CASSPGLAGRVETQYF
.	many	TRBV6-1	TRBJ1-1	TGTGCCAGCAGCCCGGGCGGGAACACTGAAGCTTTCTTT	CASSPGGNTEAFF
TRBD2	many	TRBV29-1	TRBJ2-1	TGCAGCGTCCGGGGCCTAGCGGGGGGGAGGAATGAGCAGTTCTTC	CSVRGLAGGRNEQFF
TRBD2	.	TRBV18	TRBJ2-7	TGTGCCAGCTCACCCGGGAGGGGGGCCTACGAGCAGTACTTC	CASSPGRGAYEQYF
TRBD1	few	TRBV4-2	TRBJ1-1	TGTGCCAGCAGCCAAGATAGAGGGACAGGGGGCGCGGACACTGAAGCTTTCTTT	CASSQDRGTGGADTEAFF
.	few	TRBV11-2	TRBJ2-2	TGTGCCAGCAGCCCGGGGGCGGTTACCGGGGAGCTGTTTTTT	CASSPGAVTGELFF
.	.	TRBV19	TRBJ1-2	TGTGCCAGTACCCGGAGGTCAGACGCTAACTATGGCTACACCTTC	CASTRRSDANYGYTF
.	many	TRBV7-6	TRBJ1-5	TGTGCCAGCAGCCCAGACCCTTCTCCCCAGCATTTT	CASSPDPSPQHF
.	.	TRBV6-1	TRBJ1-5	TGTGCCAGCAGTGAAGACGGGGGGACGCCCCAGCATTTT	CASSEDGGTPQHF
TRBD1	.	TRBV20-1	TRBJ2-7	TGCAGTGCCCCATCCGGGACAGGGTCTTCCTACGAGCAGTACTTC	CSAPSGTGSSYEQYF
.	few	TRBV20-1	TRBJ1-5	TGCAGTGCTTTTTTCATAGGGGGGGGACAGCCCCAGCATTTT	CSAFFIGGGQPQHF
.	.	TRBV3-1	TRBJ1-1	TGTGCCAGCAGCCAAGAGGGCAGGAGAAACACTGAAGCTTTCTTT	CASSQEGRRNTEAFF
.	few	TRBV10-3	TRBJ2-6	TGTGCCATCAGTGGCATTGGAGGCCTCTGGTCGGGGGCCAACGTCCTGACTTTC	CAISGIGGLWSGANVLTF
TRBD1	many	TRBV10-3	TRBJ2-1	TGTGCCTCATGGGACAGCTCCTACAATGAGCAGTTCTTC	CASWDSSYNEQFF
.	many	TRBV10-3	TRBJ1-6	TGTGCCATCAGTGAGTCGCGGGAAAATTCACCCCTCCACTTT	CAISESRENSPLHF
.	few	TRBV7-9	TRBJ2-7	TGTGCCAGCAGCTCCGTGGACAGCTGGGGGGACGAGCAGTACTTC	CASSSVDSWGDEQYF
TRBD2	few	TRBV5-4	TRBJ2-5	TGTGCCAGCAGCTTACCGCTAGCGGGGGGCCAAGAGACCCAGTACTTC	CASSLPLAGGQETQYF
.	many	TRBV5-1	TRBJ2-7	TGCGCCAGCAGCGCAACCGGGACTGGCTACGAGCAGTACTTC	CASSATGTGYEQYF
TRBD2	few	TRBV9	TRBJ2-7	TGTGCCAGCAGCGTAGCAGCGGGGCCCTCCTACGAGCAGTACTTC	CASSVAAGPSYEQYF
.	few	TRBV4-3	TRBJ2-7	TGCGCCAGCAGCCCCACCCTTGGAGCCTACGAGCAGTACTTC	CASSPTLGAYEQYF
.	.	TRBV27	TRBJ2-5	TGTGCCAGCAGTTCCCCTCGCGGGGGCGGGGGCCAGTACTTC	CASSSPRGGGGQYF
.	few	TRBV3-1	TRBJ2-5	TGTGCCAGCAGCCAAGTCGGACTCAGAGAGGCGGAGACCCAGTACTTC	CASSQVGLREAETQYF
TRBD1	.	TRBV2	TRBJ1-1	TGTGCCAGCAGTGACACAGGGGCCACTGAAGCTTTCTTT	CASSDTGATEAFF
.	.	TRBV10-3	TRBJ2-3	TGTGCCATCAGCGAATCAAGGGGGTCGACAGATACGCAGTATTTT	CAISESRGSTDTQYF
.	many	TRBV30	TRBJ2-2	TGTGCCTGGAGAATCTCCGACGGGGAGCTGTTTTTT	CAWRISDGELFF
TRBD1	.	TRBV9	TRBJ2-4	TGTGCCAGCAGCGTACAGGGGGAAAACATTCAGTACTTC	CASSVQGENIQYF